One sample yielded the 8 T cell receptor beta chains listed below, sequenced in a study of CD8+ T cells in alopecia areata. Reverse transcribed after extraction, RNA yielded cDNA as the sequencing template. Profiled with immunoSEQ multiplex PCR; TCRdb holds only in-frame clones, not every one. Among about 190,000 clones listed, 50% to 60% were seen once. The sequencing here drew on CD4+ T cells sorted from blood, taken at week 0. These receptor sequences come from a human donor with alopecia areata.

The chain employs TRBV5-1 and TRBJ2-6; possible D gene TRBD1, 5 bases. Trimming stripped 8 bases from V and 0 bases from J, with 9 bases between. The CDR3 extends over 14 amino acids. CDR1 and CDR2 (germline): SGHRS, YFSETQ. CDR3 in amino acids: CASKDISGANVLTF. CDR3 sequence (DNA): TGCGCCAGTAAGGACATCTCTGGGGCCAACGTCCTGACTTTC.

As DNA, the CDR3 is TGTGCCAGCAGGGACCCAGTGAACACTGAAGCTTTCTTT. Translated: CASRDPVNTEAFF. This chain joins TRBV27 and TRBJ1-1; the D is unclear. The CDR3 covers 13 residues. CDR1 and CDR2 (germline): MNHEY, SMNVEV (reference sequence). V lost 6 bases and J lost 0, with 8 bases in between.

A word on this clone: An end of the junction does not agree with germline; a read error may underlie this. The chain joins TRBV5-1 to TRBJ2-7; no clear D gene. The CDR3 is made up of 8 amino acids. The V gene's germline CDR1 is SGHRS and CDR2 YFSETQ. The CDR3 spells CASSLRNF. DNA of the CDR3: TGCGCCAGCAGCTTGCGGAATTTC. The whole variable domain, remainder taken from reference TRBV5-1 and TRBJ2-7, is KAGVTQTPRYLIKTRGQQVTLSCSPISGHRSVSWYQQTPGQGLQFLFEYFSETQRNKGNFPGRFSGRQFSNSRSEMNVSTLELGDSALYLCASSLRNFGPGTRLTVT.

This chain uses TRBV5-1 with TRBJ2-7, with 9 bases matching TRBD1. The J segment lost 4 bases and the V segment lost 5 bases, leaving 4 bases of the junction unmatched. Germline V gene data show CDR1 as SGHRS and CDR2 as YFSETQ. This CDR3 has 13 amino acids. The CDR3 loop is CASSSDRGYEQYF. The CDR3 DNA sequence: TGCGCCAGCAGTTCCGACAGGGGGTACGAGCAGTACTTC. The whole variable domain, filled in from reference TRBV5-1 and TRBJ2-7, reads KAGVTQTPRYLIKTRGQQVTLSCSPISGHRSVSWYQQTPGQGLQFLFEYFSETQRNKGNFPGRFSGRQFSNSRSEMNVSTLELGDSALYLCASSSDRGYEQYFGPGTRLTVT.

This clone came up a few times. In the same sample, other DNA sequences code for this CDR3. This CDR3 is CSVDRGGNTIYF. CDR3 coding DNA: TGCAGCGTTGACAGGGGCGGAAACACCATATATTTT. The V gene is TRBV29-1, the J gene TRBJ1-3; tentatively, D is TRBD1 (6 bases). The germline gives CDR1 SQVTM, CDR2 ANQGSEA. The CDR3 runs 12 residues. Trimming took 3 bases from V and 4 from J, leaving 7 bases between them.

This rearrangement joins TRBV7-2 to TRBJ1-2, with 8 bases lining up with TRBD1. CDR3 length equals 13 residues. V dropped 6 bases and J dropped 5; count of bases not matched to a gene: 5. The germline gives CDR1 SGHTA, CDR2 FQGNSA. CDR3 sequence (DNA): TGTGCCAGCAGTTGGACAGGGACGTATGGCTACACCTTC. This encodes CASSWTGTYGYTF.

The chain is built from TRBV2 and TRBJ2-7, with 9 nucleotides matching TRBD1. Per the germline V gene, CDR1 is SNHLY and CDR2 is FYNNEI. The trim removed 8 bases at V and 5 bases at J, leaving 13 bases unmatched. CDR3 length: 15 residues. CDR3 in amino acids: CASRGGTGRYDEQYF. The DNA for the CDR3 is TGTGCCAGCCGAGGGGGGACAGGGAGATATGACGAGCAGTACTTC.

The chain carries TRBV30 and TRBJ1-2; 7 bases are a match to TRBD1. Per the germline V gene, CDR1 is GTSNPN and CDR2 is SVGIG (reference sequence). The CDR3 runs to 12 residues. Trimming removed 5 bases from V and 0 bases from J; junction bases left unmatched: 0. The CDR3 is CAWGQANYGYTF. CDR3 DNA sequence: TGTGCCTGGGGACAGGCTAACTATGGCTACACCTTC.